A single sample gave rise to the 10 T cell receptor beta chains below, sequenced in a study of blood T cell repertoires in COVID-19. Data came from immunoSEQ multiplex PCR; TCRdb stores just in-frame clones and leaves some out. The sample includes some 150,000 clones, about 89% seen only once; the top ten take approximately 3%. Material for sequencing was peripheral blood. These receptors came from a man aged 60 to 75 with acute or convalescent COVID-19.

This sequence joins TRBV6-5 and TRBJ2-1, with 8 bases lining up with TRBD2. V lost 10 bases, J lost 2 bases, and 7 bases stayed unmatched. The CDR3 runs 14 residues. Germline V CDR1 and CDR2: MNHEY, SVGAGI. CDR3 loop: CAKNTSGTYNEQFF. The CDR3 bases are TGTGCCAAAAATACTAGCGGAACCTACAATGAGCAGTTCTTC.

The rearrangement joins TRBV30 to TRBJ1-3, with TRBD1 matching 7 bases. The CDR3 is 15 residues long. V shed 0 bases, J shed 2 bases, and the junction held 4 bases outside the gene matches. The V gene's germline CDR1 is GTSNPN and CDR2 SVGIG (reference sequence). CDR3: CAWSVGGHPGNTIYF. CDR3 in DNA: TGTGCCTGGAGTGTAGGGGGCCACCCTGGAAACACCATATATTTT.

The rearrangement joins TRBV2 to TRBJ1-2, with a weak D call TRBD1 (5 bases). The CDR3 loop spans 17 amino acids. Trimming cost V 3 bases and J 7 bases, with 24 bases left between them. Looked up from germline, CDR1 is SNHLY and CDR2 is FYNNEI. The CDR3 spells CASSEEGLLLSFRGYTF. CDR3 nucleotide sequence: TGTGCCAGCAGTGAGGAGGGGTTACTTTTATCCTTTCGTGGCTACACCTTC.

This clone was observed once. This chain links TRBV27 with TRBJ2-2; TRBD2 aligns across 9 bases. The CDR3 sequence is 13 residues long. Germline lookup yields CDR1 MNHEY and CDR2 SMNVEV (reference sequence). Losses at the gene ends were 8 bases for V and 4 bases for J; bases not matched to a gene: 2. The CDR3, as DNA: TGTGCCAGCGCGGGGGGGCCCACCGGGGAGCTGTTTTTT. Amino acid sequence: CASAGGPTGELFF.

The J gene is TRBJ1-6, the V gene TRBV6-1, with a possible D match to TRBD1 (5 bases). The CDR3 sequence is 15 residues long. The V end lost 2 bases, the J end lost 10 bases, and 15 bases lay between the germline ends. CDR1 MNHNS and CDR2 SASEGT come from the germline V gene. The DNA of the CDR3 is TGTGCCAGCAGTGAACTATCTCCAGGGTACTCACCCCTCCACTTT. Its translation is CASSELSPGYSPLHF.

This clone appeared a few times. The gene calls are TRBV5-1 and TRBJ1-6; D not resolved. Germline V gene lookup returns CDR1 SGHRS and CDR2 YFSETQ. The CDR3 consists of 13 residues. V shed 4 bases and J shed 7 bases, with 9 bases lying between them. CDR3 loop: CASSIPGNSPLHF. The CDR3 DNA is TGCGCCAGCAGCATACCGGGAAATTCACCCCTCCACTTT. Together with reference TRBV5-1 and TRBJ1-6, the CDR3 gives the full variable domain: KAGVTQTPRYLIKTRGQQVTLSCSPISGHRSVSWYQQTPGQGLQFLFEYFSETQRNKGNFPGRFSGRQFSNSRSEMNVSTLELGDSALYLCASSIPGNSPLHFGNGTRLTVT.

This chain uses TRBV3-1 (or the pseudogene TRBV3-2) with TRBJ2-2; tentative D call: TRBD2 (5 bases). Per the germline V gene, CDR1 is LGHDT and CDR2 is YNNKEL (reference sequence). V lost 2 bases to trimming and J lost 7 bases, with 11 bases between them. This CDR3 comprises 14 residues. CDR3 loop: CASSQQAGYGELFF. In DNA form, the CDR3 reads TGTGCCAGCAGCCAACAGGCGGGTTACGGGGAGCTGTTTTTT.

The chain combines TRBV24-1 with TRBJ1-5; maybe TRBD1 (6 bases). Germline-derived CDR1 and CDR2 are KGHDR and SFDVKD. This CDR3 is 15 amino acids long. V lost 4 bases and J 1 base, leaving 10 bases between the germline ends. CDR3 nucleotide sequence: TGTGCCACCAGTGAGCCTGGGACAAGCAATCAGCCCCAGCATTTT. It is translated as CATSEPGTSNQPQHF.

The V and J genes are TRBV30 and TRBJ1-1, with a weak D call TRBD1 (6 bases). The CDR3 contains 12 residues. Germline-derived CDR1 and CDR2 are GTSNPN and SVGIG (reference sequence). V gave up 4 bases and J gave up 3 bases, with 9 bases separating them. This CDR3 reads CAWNDRHTEAFF. The DNA of the CDR3 is TGTGCCTGGAATGACAGGCACACTGAAGCTTTCTTT.

The chain is built from TRBV7-9 and TRBJ1-2; a weak D match, TRBD1 (5 bases). Per the germline V gene, CDR1 is SEHNR and CDR2 is FQNEAQ (reference sequence). CDR3 length equals 14 residues. The V end was cut by 3 bases, the J end by 0 bases, with 8 bases between. The CDR3 region has the DNA TGTGCCAGCAGCTTTGGGGCCTCTAACTATGGCTACACCTTC. It translates to CASSFGASNYGYTF.